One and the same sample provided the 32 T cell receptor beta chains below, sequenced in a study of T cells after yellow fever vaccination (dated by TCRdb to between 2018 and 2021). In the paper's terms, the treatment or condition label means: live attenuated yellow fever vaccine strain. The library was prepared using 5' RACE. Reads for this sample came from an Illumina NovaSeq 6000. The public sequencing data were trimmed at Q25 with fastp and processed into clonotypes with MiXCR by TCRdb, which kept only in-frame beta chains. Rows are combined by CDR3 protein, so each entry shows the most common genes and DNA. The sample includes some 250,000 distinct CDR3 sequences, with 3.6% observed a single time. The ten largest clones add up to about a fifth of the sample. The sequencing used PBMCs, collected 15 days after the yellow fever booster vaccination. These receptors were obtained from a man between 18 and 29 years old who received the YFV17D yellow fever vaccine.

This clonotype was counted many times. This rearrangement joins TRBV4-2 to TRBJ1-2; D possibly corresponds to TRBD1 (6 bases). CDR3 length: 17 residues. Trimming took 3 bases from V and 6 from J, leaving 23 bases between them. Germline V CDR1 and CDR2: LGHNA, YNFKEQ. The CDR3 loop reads CASSQNLPDRPRHGYTF. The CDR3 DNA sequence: TGTGCCAGCAGCCAGAATTTACCGGACAGACCTCGGCATGGCTACACCTTC.

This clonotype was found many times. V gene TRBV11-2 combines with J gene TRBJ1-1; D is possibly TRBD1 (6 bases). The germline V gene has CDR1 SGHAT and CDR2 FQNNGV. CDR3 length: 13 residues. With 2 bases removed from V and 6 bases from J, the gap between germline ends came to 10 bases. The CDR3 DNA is TGTGCCAGCAGCTTACAGGGGCTCGCTGAAGCTTTCTTT. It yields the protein CASSLQGLAEAFF.

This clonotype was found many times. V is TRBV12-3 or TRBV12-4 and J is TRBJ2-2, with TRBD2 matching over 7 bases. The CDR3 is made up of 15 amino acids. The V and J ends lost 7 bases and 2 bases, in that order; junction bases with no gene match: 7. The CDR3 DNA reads TGTGCCAGCATCGGGGGAGGGGCAAACACCGGGGAGCTGTTTTTT. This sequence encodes CASIGGGANTGELFF.

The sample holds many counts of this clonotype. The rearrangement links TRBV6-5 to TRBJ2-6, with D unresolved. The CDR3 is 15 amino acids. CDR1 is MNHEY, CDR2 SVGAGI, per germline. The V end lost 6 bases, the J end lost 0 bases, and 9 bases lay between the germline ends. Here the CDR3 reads CASSPLGSGANVLTF. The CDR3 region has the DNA TGTGCCAGCAGCCCCTTGGGCTCTGGGGCCAACGTCCTGACTTTC.

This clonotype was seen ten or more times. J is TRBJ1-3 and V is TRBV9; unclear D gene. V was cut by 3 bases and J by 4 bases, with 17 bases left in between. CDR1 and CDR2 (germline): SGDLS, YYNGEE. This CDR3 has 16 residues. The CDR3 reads CASSDPPGWRGNTIYF. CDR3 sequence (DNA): TGTGCCAGCAGCGACCCTCCCGGATGGCGGGGAAACACCATATATTTT.

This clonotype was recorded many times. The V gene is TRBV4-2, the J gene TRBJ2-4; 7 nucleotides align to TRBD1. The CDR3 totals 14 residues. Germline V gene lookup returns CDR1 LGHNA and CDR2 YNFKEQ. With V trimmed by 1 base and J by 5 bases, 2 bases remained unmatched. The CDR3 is CASSQVGTENIQYF. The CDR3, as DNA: TGTGCCAGCAGCCAAGTGGGGACAGAAAACATTCAGTACTTC.

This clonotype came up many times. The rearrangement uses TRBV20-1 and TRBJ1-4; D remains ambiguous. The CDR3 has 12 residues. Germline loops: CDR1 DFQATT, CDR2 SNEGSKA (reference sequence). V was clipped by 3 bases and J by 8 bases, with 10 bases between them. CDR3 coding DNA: TGCAGTGCTAGGCACAGCCTGGAAAAACTGTTTTTT. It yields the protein CSARHSLEKLFF.

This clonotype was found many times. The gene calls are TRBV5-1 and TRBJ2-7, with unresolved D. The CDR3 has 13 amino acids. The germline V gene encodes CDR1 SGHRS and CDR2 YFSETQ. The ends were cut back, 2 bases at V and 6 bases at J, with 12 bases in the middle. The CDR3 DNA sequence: TGCGCCAGCAGCTTCTCCCCCTGGAGCGAGCAGTACTTC. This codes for CASSFSPWSEQYF. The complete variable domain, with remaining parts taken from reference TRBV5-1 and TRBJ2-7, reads KAGVTQTPRYLIKTRGQQVTLSCSPISGHRSVSWYQQTPGQGLQFLFEYFSETQRNKGNFPGRFSGRQFSNSRSEMNVSTLELGDSALYLCASSFSPWSEQYFGPGTRLTVT.

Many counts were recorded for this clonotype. The CDR3 here is CASSLGEGPSYNEQFF. CDR3 bases: TGTGCCAGCAGCTTAGGGGAGGGGCCCTCCTACAATGAGCAGTTCTTC. The chain employs TRBV11-3 and TRBJ2-1, with 7 bases matching TRBD2. Per the germline V gene, CDR1 is SGHNT and CDR2 is YENEEA. The trim removed 1 base at V and 0 bases at J, leaving 3 bases unmatched. The length of the CDR3 is 16 residues.

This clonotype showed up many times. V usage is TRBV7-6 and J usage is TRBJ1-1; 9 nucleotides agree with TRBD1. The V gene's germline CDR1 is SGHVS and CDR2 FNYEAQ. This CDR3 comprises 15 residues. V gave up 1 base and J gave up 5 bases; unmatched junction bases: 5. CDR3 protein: CASSLETGGLTEAFF. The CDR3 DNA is TGTGCCAGCAGCTTAGAAACAGGGGGCTTAACTGAAGCTTTCTTT.

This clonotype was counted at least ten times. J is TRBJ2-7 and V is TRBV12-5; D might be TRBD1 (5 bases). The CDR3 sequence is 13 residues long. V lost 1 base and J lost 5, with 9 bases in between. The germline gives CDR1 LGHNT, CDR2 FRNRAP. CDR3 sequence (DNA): TGTGCTAGTGGTTTGGAGGGGTTCAACGAGCAGTACTTC. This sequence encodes CASGLEGFNEQYF.

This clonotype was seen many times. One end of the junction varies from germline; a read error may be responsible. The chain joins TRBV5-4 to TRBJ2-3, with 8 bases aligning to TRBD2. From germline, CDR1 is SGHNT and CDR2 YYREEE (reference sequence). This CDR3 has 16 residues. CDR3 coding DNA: TGTGCCAGCAGCCGAAGCGGCGGGGGGCGGGAAGATACCCAGTATTTT. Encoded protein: CASSRSGGGREDTQYF.

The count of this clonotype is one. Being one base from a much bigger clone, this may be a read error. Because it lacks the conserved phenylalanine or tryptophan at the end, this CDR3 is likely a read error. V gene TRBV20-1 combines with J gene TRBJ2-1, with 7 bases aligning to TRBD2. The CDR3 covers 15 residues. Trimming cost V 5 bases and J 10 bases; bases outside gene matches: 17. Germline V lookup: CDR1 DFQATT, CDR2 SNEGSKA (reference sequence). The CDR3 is CSAFRLAITIKEQFS. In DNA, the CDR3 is TGCAGTGCTTTCCGACTAGCTATAACAATCAAGGAGCAGTTCTCC.

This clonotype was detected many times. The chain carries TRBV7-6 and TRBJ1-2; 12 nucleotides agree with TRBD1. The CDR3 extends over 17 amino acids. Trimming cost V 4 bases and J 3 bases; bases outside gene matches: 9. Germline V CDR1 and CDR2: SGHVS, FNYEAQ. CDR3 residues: CASSSGTGGFRDYGYTF. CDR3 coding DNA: TGTGCCAGCAGCTCCGGGACAGGGGGCTTTCGGGACTATGGCTACACCTTC.

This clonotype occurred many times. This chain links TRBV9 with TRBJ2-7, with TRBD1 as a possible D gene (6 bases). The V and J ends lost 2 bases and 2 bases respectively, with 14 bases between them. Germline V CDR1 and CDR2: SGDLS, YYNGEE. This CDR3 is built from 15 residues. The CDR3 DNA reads TGTGCCAGCAGCGTTCGACAGGCACCAACCTACGAGCAGTACTTC. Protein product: CASSVRQAPTYEQYF.

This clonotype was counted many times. The CDR3 is CASSQVTKNIQYF. Here the CDR3 DNA reads TGTGCCAGCAGCCAAGTAACCAAAAACATTCAGTACTTC. The V call is TRBV4-2, the J call TRBJ2-4; no clear D gene. The CDR3 contains 13 residues. Trimming stripped 1 base from V and 2 bases from J, with 3 bases between. The germline CDR1 and CDR2 sequences are LGHNA and YNFKEQ.

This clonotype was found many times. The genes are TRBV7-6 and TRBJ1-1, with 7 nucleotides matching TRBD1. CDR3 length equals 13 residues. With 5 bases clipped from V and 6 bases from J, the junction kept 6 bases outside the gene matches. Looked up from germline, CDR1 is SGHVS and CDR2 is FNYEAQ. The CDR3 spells CASSANQGAEAFF. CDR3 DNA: TGTGCCAGCAGCGCCAACCAGGGGGCTGAAGCTTTCTTT.

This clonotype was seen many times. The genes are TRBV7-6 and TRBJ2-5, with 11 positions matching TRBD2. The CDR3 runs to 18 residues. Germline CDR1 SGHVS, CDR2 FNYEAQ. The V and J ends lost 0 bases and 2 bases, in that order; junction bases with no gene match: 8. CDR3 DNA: TGTGCCAGCAGCTTAGCCTCTAGCGGGGGGCCGAAGCAAGAGACCCAGTACTTC. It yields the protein CASSLASSGGPKQETQYF.

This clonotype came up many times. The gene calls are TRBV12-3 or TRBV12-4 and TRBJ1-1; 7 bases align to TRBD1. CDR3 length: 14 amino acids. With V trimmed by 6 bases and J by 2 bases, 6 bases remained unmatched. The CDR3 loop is CASRLGTANTEAFF. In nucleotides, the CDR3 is TGTGCCAGCAGACTCGGGACAGCTAACACTGAAGCTTTCTTT.

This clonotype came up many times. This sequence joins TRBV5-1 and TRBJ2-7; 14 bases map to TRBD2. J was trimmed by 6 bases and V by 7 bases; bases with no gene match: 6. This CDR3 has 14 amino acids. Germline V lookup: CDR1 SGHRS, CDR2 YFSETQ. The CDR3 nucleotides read TGCGCCAGCCGAACCGGACTAGCGGGGGGCGAGCAGTACTTC. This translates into CASRTGLAGGEQYF.

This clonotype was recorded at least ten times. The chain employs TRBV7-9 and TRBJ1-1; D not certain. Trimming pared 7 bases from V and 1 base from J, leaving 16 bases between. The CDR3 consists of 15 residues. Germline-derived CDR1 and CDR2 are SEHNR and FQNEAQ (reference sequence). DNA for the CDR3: TGTGCCAGCACCGAAGCAGGTCGGAGGAACACTGAAGCTTTCTTT. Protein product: CASTEAGRRNTEAFF.

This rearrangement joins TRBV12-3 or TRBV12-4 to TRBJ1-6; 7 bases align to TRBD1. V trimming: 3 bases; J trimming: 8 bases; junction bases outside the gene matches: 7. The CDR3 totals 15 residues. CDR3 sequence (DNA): TGTGCCAGCAGTTTTGCCCCAGGGGGTCATTCACCCCTCCACTTT. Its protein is CASSFAPGGHSPLHF.

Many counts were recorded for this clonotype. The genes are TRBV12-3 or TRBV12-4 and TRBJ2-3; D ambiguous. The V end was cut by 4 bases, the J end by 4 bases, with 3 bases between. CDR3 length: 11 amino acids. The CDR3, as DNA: TGTGCCAGCAGTTGGTCAGATACGCAGTATTTT. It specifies CASSWSDTQYF.

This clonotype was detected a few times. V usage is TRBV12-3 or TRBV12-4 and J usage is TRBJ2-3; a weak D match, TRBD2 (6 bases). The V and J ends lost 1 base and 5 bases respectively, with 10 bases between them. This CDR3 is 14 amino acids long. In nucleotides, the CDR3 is TGTGCCAGCAGTTTAGTGCTGGGGGGAGATACGCAGTATTTT. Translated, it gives CASSLVLGGDTQYF.

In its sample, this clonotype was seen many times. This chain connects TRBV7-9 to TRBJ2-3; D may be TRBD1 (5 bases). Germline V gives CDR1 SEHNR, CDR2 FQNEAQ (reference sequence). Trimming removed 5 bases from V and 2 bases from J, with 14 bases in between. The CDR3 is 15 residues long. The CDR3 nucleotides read TGTGCCAGCAGCCCGGTCAGGGTAGACACAGATACGCAGTATTTT. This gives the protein CASSPVRVDTDTQYF.

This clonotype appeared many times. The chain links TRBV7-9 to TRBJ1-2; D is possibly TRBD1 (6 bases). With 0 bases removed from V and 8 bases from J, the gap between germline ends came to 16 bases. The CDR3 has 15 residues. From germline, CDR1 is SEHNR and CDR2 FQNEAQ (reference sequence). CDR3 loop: CASSLANAGVQGYTF. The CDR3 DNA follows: TGTGCCAGCAGCTTAGCGAATGCAGGGGTCCAGGGCTACACCTTC.

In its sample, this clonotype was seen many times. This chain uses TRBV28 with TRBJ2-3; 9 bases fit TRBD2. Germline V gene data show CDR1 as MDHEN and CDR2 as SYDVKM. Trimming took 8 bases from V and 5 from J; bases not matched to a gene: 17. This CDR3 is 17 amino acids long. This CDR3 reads CASGLAGAFPGVDTQYF. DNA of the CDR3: TGTGCCAGCGGATTAGCGGGGGCGTTTCCCGGGGTAGATACGCAGTATTTT.

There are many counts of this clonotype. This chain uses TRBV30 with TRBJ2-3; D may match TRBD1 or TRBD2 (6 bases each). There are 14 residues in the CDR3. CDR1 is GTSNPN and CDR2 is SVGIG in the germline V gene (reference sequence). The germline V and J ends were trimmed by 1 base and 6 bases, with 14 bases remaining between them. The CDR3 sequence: CAWSAGAVPDTQYF. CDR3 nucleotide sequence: TGTGCCTGGAGTGCGGGGGCAGTCCCCGATACGCAGTATTTT. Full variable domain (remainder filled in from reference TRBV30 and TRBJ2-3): SQTIHQWPATLVQPVGSPLSLECTVEGTSNPNLYWYRQAAGRGLQLLFYSVGIGQISSEVPQNLSASRPQDRQFILSSKKLLLSDSGFYLCAWSAGAVPDTQYFGPGTRLTVL.

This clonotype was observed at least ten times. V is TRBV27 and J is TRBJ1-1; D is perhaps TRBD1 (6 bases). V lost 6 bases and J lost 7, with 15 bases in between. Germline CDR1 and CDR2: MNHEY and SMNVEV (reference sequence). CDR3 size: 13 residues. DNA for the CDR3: TGTGCCAGCAGCCTCGGGGGGCTCGATGAAGCTTTCTTT. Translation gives CASSLGGLDEAFF.

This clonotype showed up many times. CDR3 region: CASSFLTEETQYF. CDR3 nucleotides: TGTGCCAGCAGTTTTCTCACAGAAGAGACCCAGTACTTC. The chain employs TRBV12-3 or TRBV12-4 and TRBJ2-5, with no clear D. The V end lost 3 bases, the J end lost 3 bases, and 8 bases lay between the germline ends. This CDR3 is built from 13 residues.

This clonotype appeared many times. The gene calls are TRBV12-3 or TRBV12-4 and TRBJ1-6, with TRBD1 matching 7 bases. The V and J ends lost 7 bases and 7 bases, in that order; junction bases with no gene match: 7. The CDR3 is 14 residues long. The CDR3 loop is CASTRGQTNSPLHF. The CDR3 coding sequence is TGTGCCAGCACCAGGGGACAGACGAATTCACCCCTCCACTTT.

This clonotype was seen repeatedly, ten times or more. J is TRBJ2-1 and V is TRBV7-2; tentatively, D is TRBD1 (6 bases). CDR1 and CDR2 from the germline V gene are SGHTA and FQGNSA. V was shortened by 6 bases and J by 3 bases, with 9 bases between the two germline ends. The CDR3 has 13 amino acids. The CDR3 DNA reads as TGTGCCAGCAGTTCGGACAGCTACAATGAGCAGTTCTTC. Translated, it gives CASSSDSYNEQFF.